The entry below gives a single T cell receptor (beta chain) sequence along with its context. Splitting of each subset's genomic DNA was done evenly across several immunoSEQ plates. In the original workflow: In the immunoSEQ data, sequences were junction-only and lacked quality scores, so filtering differed. The table came from immunoSEQ multiplex PCR; TCRdb's copy has only in-frame clones and leaves some out. V, J and clone size derive from that table, while D and trimming were established from the DNA sequence. The table includes a few million clones, approximately 93% detected once. The data stem from a study of shared clonotypes between healthy human individuals. The sample comprised naive CD4+ T cells from PBMCs. Documented subset: CD45RA+ positively selected. The TCR comes from a young man in good health. Some clones in this sample may be carry-over from other donors' samples.

In nucleotides, the CDR3 is TGTGCCAGCAGCGTGGGTTTAGCGGGAACCCCCTACGAGCAGTACTTC. The encoded protein is CASSVGLAGTPYEQYF. This chain connects TRBV9 to TRBJ2-7, with 8 bases fitting TRBD2. The CDR3 spans 16 residues. Germline CDR1 is SGDLS and CDR2 is YYNGEE. J gave up 2 bases and V 2 bases, and 9 bases lay outside the gene matches. The complete variable domain, with remaining parts taken from reference TRBV9 and TRBJ2-7, reads DSGVTQTPKHLITATGQRVTLRCSPRSGDLSVYWYQQSLDQGLQFLIQYYNGEERAKGNILERFSAQQFPDLHSELNLSSLELGDSALYFCASSVGLAGTPYEQYFGPGTRLTVT.